Below are 28 T cell receptor beta chains sequenced from a single sample in a study of PD-1 blockade in mismatch repair-deficient tumors. Time point here: approximately ten-day in vitro stimulation with candidate neoantigen peptide 7. Their antigens are not known. Libraries were prepared by immunoSEQ multiplex PCR; TCRdb keeps only in-frame clonotypes and omits some of them. The profile shows approximately 10,000 clones, approximately 88% of them singletons. Sequenced here: cells cultured in vitro, sampled from a patient treated with pembrolizumab. The receptors were sampled from an adult with mismatch repair-deficient cancer.

This chain joins TRBV5-6 and TRBJ2-4; tentative D call: TRBD2 (5 bases). CDR3 length equals 15 residues. Germline V gives CDR1 SGHDT, CDR2 YYEEEE. Trimming took 4 bases from V and 7 from J, leaving 18 bases between them. The CDR3 sequence: CASSPPRRGKNIQYF. The CDR3 DNA reads TGTGCCAGCAGCCCCCCTCGTCGGGGAAAGAACATTCAGTACTTC.

J is TRBJ2-5 and V is TRBV18; 11 nucleotides line up with TRBD2. CDR1 is KGHSH, CDR2 LQKENI, per germline. Germline trimming cut 2 bases from V and 5 bases from J; bases unmatched to any gene: 4. The CDR3 loop spans 15 amino acids. As DNA, the CDR3 is TGTGCCAGCTCACCAACAACTAGCGGGAGTGAGACCCAGTACTTC. The encoded protein is CASSPTTSGSETQYF.

V gene TRBV7-9 combines with J gene TRBJ2-7; 7 nucleotides line up with TRBD1. The length of the CDR3 is 17 residues. CDR1 and CDR2 (germline): SEHNR, FQNEAQ (reference sequence). V shed 1 base and J 1 base; nucleotides not matched to a gene: 10. The CDR3 loop reads CASSLEYLGRGSYEQYF. In DNA, the CDR3 is TGTGCCAGCAGCTTAGAGTATCTTGGCAGGGGGTCCTACGAGCAGTACTTC.

The genes are TRBV27 and TRBJ2-3; D gene uncertain. Germline V lookup: CDR1 MNHEY, CDR2 SMNVEV (reference sequence). V shed 3 bases and J shed 4 bases, with 11 bases lying between them. The CDR3 consists of 14 residues. The CDR3 sequence is CASSFSSHADTQYF. CDR3 bases: TGTGCCAGCAGTTTTTCGTCCCACGCAGATACGCAGTATTTT.

The chain combines TRBV10-2 with TRBJ2-3; 7 positions agree with TRBD1. The CDR3 extends over 12 amino acids. Germline assignment: CDR1 WSHSY and CDR2 SAAADI. After removal of 7 bases from V and 6 bases from J, the junction contained 4 bases not matched to a gene. The CDR3 region has the DNA TGCGCCAGCAAGGGGGCGGGCGATACGCAGTATTTT. It translates to CASKGAGDTQYF.

The V and J genes are TRBV30 and TRBJ1-4; D unclear. The CDR3 runs to 13 residues. Trimming cost V 5 bases and J 4 bases, with 11 bases left between them. Germline V gives CDR1 GTSNPN, CDR2 SVGIG (reference sequence). The CDR3 bases are TGTGCCTGGGATTCGGACGTTAATGAAAAACTGTTTTTT. Residues: CAWDSDVNEKLFF. Full variable domain (rest looked up from reference TRBV30 and TRBJ1-4): SQTIHQWPATLVQPVGSPLSLECTVEGTSNPNLYWYRQAAGRGLQLLFYSVGIGQISSEVPQNLSASRPQDRQFILSSKKLLLSDSGFYLCAWDSDVNEKLFFGSGTQLSVL.

The chain uses TRBV2 and TRBJ1-5, with D tentatively TRBD1 (6 bases). Per germline, CDR1 SNHLY and CDR2 FYNNEI. The V and J ends lost 6 bases and 3 bases respectively, with 12 bases between them. This CDR3 region has 14 residues. The CDR3 spells CASRETGLNQPQHF. The CDR3 coding sequence is TGTGCCAGCAGAGAGACAGGACTCAATCAGCCCCAGCATTTT.

CDR3 coding DNA: TGTGCCAGCAGCTCGATTGGGGTTAGCTCTGGAAACACCATATATTTT. It specifies CASSSIGVSSGNTIYF. V gene TRBV7-8 combines with J gene TRBJ1-3; D gene uncertain. In germline, CDR1 is SGHVS, CDR2 FQNEAQ. V lost 4 bases to trimming and J lost 0 bases, with 13 bases between them. The CDR3 sequence is 16 residues long.

The DNA of the CDR3 is TGTGCCAGCAGCGTAGGTCTAGGGACTAGCCCATACGAGCAGTACTTC. Its translation: CASSVGLGTSPYEQYF. The rearrangement uses TRBV9 and TRBJ2-7; 9 bases map to TRBD2. V trimming: 0 bases; J trimming: 4 bases; junction bases outside the gene matches: 8. Per germline, CDR1 SGDLS and CDR2 YYNGEE. This CDR3 has 16 amino acids.

The chain combines TRBV7-9 with TRBJ1-4; the D is unclear. The germline V and J ends were trimmed by 5 bases and 16 bases, with 14 bases remaining between them. Germline V gene lookup returns CDR1 SEHNR and CDR2 FQNEAQ (reference sequence). The CDR3 is 11 amino acids. CDR3 DNA sequence: TGTGCCAGCAGCCCCGGCGGATCGGAGTTTTTT. Translating it yields CASSPGGSEFF.

The V call is TRBV28, the J call TRBJ1-2; weak D call: TRBD1 (6 bases). There are 14 residues in the CDR3. V was trimmed by 6 bases and J by 4 bases, leaving 15 bases between them. Germline-derived CDR1 and CDR2 are MDHEN and SYDVKM. The CDR3: CASSTGPRSYGYTF. The CDR3 nucleotides are TGTGCCAGCAGCACAGGGCCCAGAAGCTATGGCTACACCTTC.

V is TRBV29-1 and J is TRBJ1-1; TRBD1 matches 7 bases. Germline CDR1 is SQVTM and CDR2 is ANQGSEA. The CDR3 loop spans 15 amino acids. J gave up 0 bases and V 2 bases, and 6 bases lay outside the gene matches. CDR3 region: CSVEWFGTVNTEAFF. The CDR3, as DNA: TGCAGCGTTGAATGGTTTGGGACAGTGAACACTGAAGCTTTCTTT.

The rearrangement links TRBV7-9 to TRBJ1-1; weak D call: TRBD1 (5 bases). This CDR3 spans 15 amino acids. Trimming took off 4 bases at V and 1 base at J, with 13 bases between the two ends. Germline loops: CDR1 SEHNR, CDR2 FQNEAQ (reference sequence). The CDR3 here is CASSSISTGNTEAFF. The CDR3 DNA follows: TGTGCCAGCAGCTCTATTTCTACAGGGAACACTGAAGCTTTCTTT.

V and J are TRBV19 and TRBJ1-1, with no clear D. V lost 0 bases, J lost 5 bases, and 13 bases lay in between. Germline CDR1 reads LNHDA; CDR2 reads SQIVND (reference sequence). The CDR3 runs to 15 residues. The CDR3 reads CASSIDPRLWTEAFF. As DNA, the CDR3 is TGTGCCAGTAGTATAGACCCCAGGTTGTGGACTGAAGCTTTCTTT. Complete variable domain (other parts from reference TRBV19 and TRBJ1-1): DGGITQSPKYLFRKEGQNVTLSCEQNLNHDAMYWYRQDPGQGLRLIYYSQIVNDFQKGDIAEGYSVSREKKESFPLTVTSAQKNPTAFYLCASSIDPRLWTEAFFGQGTRLTVV.

The chain has TRBV7-9 and TRBJ2-7; no clear D. CDR3 length: 12 amino acids. Looked up from germline, CDR1 is SEHNR and CDR2 is FQNEAQ (reference sequence). Trimming took 5 bases from V and 3 from J, leaving 8 bases between them. The CDR3 loop reads CASSPGDYEQYF. CDR3 coding DNA: TGTGCCAGCAGCCCCGGAGACTACGAGCAGTACTTC.

To note about this clone: Germline is not matched at one junction end, which may reflect a read error. The rearrangement links TRBV10-3 to TRBJ1-2, with D possibly TRBD1 on 6 matching bases. Looked up from germline, CDR1 is ENHRY and CDR2 is SYGVKD. The CDR3 has 12 residues. The CDR3 loop is CASSPGTFGYTF. The CDR3, as DNA: TGTGCCAGCAGTCCCGGGACATTTGGCTACACCTTC.

V gene TRBV9 combines with J gene TRBJ1-3, with no clear D. Germline V lookup: CDR1 SGDLS, CDR2 YYNGEE. Trimming took 4 bases from V and 2 from J, leaving 10 bases between them. The CDR3 has 14 amino acids. The CDR3 sequence is CASSPDGAGNTIYF. The CDR3 DNA sequence: TGTGCCAGCAGCCCCGATGGAGCTGGAAACACCATATATTTT.

V is TRBV5-6 and J is TRBJ2-7; 7 bases line up with TRBD1. With V trimmed by 4 bases and J by 0 bases, 7 bases remained unmatched. This CDR3 comprises 15 residues. Germline-derived CDR1 and CDR2 are SGHDT and YYEEEE. CDR3: CASSPGRDSSYEQYF. CDR3 sequence (DNA): TGTGCCAGCAGCCCGGGTCGGGACAGCTCCTACGAGCAGTACTTC.

The CDR3 sequence: CASTISRGPESSYEQYF. CDR3 DNA: TGTGCCAGCACCATTAGCCGAGGACCGGAGAGCTCCTACGAGCAGTACTTC. The chain couples TRBV7-9 to TRBJ2-7; D gene unclear. Germline CDR1 is SEHNR and CDR2 is FQNEAQ (reference sequence). CDR3 length: 17 amino acids. V gave up 7 bases and J gave up 0 bases, with 22 bases separating them.

The rearrangement joins TRBV5-1 to TRBJ2-1, with TRBD2 matching over 9 bases. CDR1 and CDR2 from the germline V gene are SGHRS and YFSETQ. Losses at the gene ends were 5 bases for V and 3 bases for J; bases not matched to a gene: 6. This CDR3 comprises 15 residues. The CDR3 region has the DNA TGCGCCAGCAGGTTCGTAGCGGGAGACTACAATGAGCAGTTCTTC. Translation gives CASRFVAGDYNEQFF.

This rearrangement joins TRBV4-2 to TRBJ2-7; D gene ambiguous. The length of the CDR3 is 14 residues. CDR1 is LGHNA and CDR2 is YNFKEQ in the germline V gene. The V and J ends lost 3 bases and 1 base respectively, with 10 bases between them. The CDR3 loop reads CASSQALLSYEQYF. The CDR3 DNA sequence: TGTGCCAGCAGCCAGGCTCTCCTTTCCTACGAGCAGTACTTC.

This chain links TRBV27 with TRBJ1-5, with a possible D match to TRBD1 (6 bases). V gave up 1 base and J gave up 4 bases, with 14 bases separating them. Germline V gene lookup returns CDR1 MNHEY and CDR2 SMNVEV (reference sequence). This CDR3 spans 16 amino acids. The CDR3 sequence: CASSLYGVGGNQPQHF. The CDR3 DNA reads TGTGCCAGCAGTTTATACGGGGTAGGGGGAAATCAGCCCCAGCATTTT.

V usage is TRBV9 and J usage is TRBJ1-5, with D possibly matching TRBD1 (5 bases). Germline V gene data show CDR1 as SGDLS and CDR2 as YYNGEE. The CDR3 extends over 17 amino acids. V shed 0 bases and J shed 6 bases, with 19 bases lying between them. The CDR3 region is CASSVGAGPTDGQPQHF. CDR3 DNA sequence: TGTGCCAGCAGCGTAGGCGCGGGACCCACGGACGGTCAGCCCCAGCATTTT.

This chain's CDR3 is CASSKGRQGFGNEQFF. As DNA, the CDR3 is TGTGCCAGCAGCAAAGGGAGACAGGGGTTTGGAAATGAGCAGTTCTTC. The chain links TRBV21-1 to TRBJ2-1; TRBD1, the table's D call, was not compared with the DNA. TRBV21-1 is tagged as a pseudogene. CDR3 length equals 16 residues.

The V call is TRBV6-5, the J call TRBJ1-2; maybe TRBD1 (5 bases). The length of the CDR3 is 13 residues. Germline V lookup: CDR1 MNHEY, CDR2 SVGAGI. Trimming removed 6 bases from V and 8 bases from J, with 16 bases in between. CDR3 nucleotide sequence: TGTGCCAGCAGACCGGGGACCTATGGGGGCTACACCTTC. Its protein product is CASRPGTYGGYTF.

The chain carries TRBV6-1 and TRBJ2-7, with 9 bases that match TRBD1. Germline V gene data show CDR1 as MNHNS and CDR2 as SASEGT. V trimming: 3 bases; J trimming: 7 bases; junction bases outside the gene matches: 13. CDR3 length: 16 amino acids. CDR3 sequence reads: CASSEQTPGQGGEQYF. CDR3 bases: TGTGCCAGCAGTGAGCAGACTCCGGGACAGGGTGGGGAGCAGTACTTC.

The chain employs TRBV28 and TRBJ2-7; 10 bases match TRBD1. Trimming took 2 bases from V and 2 from J; bases not matched to a gene: 3. This CDR3 is 15 amino acids long. Germline lookup yields CDR1 MDHEN and CDR2 SYDVKM. The CDR3 sequence: CASSLGTGVAYEQYF. The CDR3 nucleotides read TGTGCCAGCAGTTTAGGGACAGGGGTGGCCTACGAGCAGTACTTC.

This chain links TRBV7-2 with TRBJ2-7; TRBD2 matches 7 bases. V lost 1 base and J lost 4; bases outside the gene matches: 4. Looked up from germline, CDR1 is SGHTA and CDR2 is FQGNSA. CDR3 size: 14 residues. The DNA of the CDR3 is TGTGCCAGCAGCTTAGGCGGGAGCGGGTACGAGCAGTACTTC. Its translation: CASSLGGSGYEQYF.